This TCR beta chain comes out of a study of beta chain features in type 1 diabetes. Study-wide results and caveats: There was a moderate but significant shortening of TCRB CDR3s in all four CD4+ subsets of Type 1 diabetes patients.

Expressed TCRB transcripts were sequenced, since all the RNA that had been isolated was reverse transcribed. Some clones are missing from TCRdb's copy, which holds only in-frame ones; the method was immunoSEQ multiplex PCR. Of roughly 260,000 clones listed, approximately 10% are singletons. Trimming left V 4 bases short and J 3 bases short, with 8 bases between. This CDR3 is built from 13 residues. CDR1 SGHTA and CDR2 FQGTGA come from the germline V gene. As for this clone: Its antigen is unknown.

Sample: naive CD4+ T cells from blood. The clonotype originates from a man aged 25-45 years with type 1 diabetes. The chain recombines TRBV7-3 with TRBJ2-3; D perhaps matches TRBD1 (5 bases). This CDR3 is CASSSRDTDTQYF. The CDR3 DNA sequence: TGTGCCAGCAGCTCCAGGGATACAGATACGCAGTATTTT.